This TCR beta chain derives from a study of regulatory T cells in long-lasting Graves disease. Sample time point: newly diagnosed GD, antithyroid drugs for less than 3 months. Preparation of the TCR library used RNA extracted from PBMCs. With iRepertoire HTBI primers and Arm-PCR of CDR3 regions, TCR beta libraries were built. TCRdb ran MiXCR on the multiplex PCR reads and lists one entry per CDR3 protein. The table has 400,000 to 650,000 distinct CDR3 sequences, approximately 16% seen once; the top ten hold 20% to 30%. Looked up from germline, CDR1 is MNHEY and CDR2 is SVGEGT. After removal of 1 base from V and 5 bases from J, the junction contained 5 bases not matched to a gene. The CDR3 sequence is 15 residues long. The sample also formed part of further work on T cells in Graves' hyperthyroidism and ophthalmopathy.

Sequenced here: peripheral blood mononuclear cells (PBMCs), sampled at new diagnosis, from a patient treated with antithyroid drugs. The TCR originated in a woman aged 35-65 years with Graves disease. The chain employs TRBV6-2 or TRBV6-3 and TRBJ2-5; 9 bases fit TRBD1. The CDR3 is CASSYWDRERETQYF. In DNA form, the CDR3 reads TGTGCCAGCAGTTACTGGGACAGGGAGCGGGAGACCCAGTACTTC.